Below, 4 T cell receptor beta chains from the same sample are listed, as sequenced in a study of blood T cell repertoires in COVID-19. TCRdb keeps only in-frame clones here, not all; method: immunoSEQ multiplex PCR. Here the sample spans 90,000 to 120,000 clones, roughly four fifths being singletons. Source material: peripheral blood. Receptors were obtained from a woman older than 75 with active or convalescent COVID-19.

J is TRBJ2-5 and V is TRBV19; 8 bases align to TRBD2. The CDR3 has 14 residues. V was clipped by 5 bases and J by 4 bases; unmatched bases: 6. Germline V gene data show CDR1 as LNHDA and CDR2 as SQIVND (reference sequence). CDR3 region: CASSRGGRRETQYF. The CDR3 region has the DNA TGTGCCAGTAGTCGGGGCGGGAGGAGAGAGACCCAGTACTTC.

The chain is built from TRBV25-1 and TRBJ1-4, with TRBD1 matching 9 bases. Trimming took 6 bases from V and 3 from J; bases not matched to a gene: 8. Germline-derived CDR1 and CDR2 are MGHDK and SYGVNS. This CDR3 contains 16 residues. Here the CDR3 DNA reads TGTGCCAGCAGCGTAGGGGGACAGGGACCTAATGAAAAACTGTTTTTT. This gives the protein CASSVGGQGPNEKLFF.

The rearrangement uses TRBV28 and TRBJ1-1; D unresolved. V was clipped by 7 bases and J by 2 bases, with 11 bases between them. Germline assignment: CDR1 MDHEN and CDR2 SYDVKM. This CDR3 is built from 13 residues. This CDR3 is CASTVSYNTEAFF. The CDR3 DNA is TGTGCCAGCACGGTGTCCTACAACACTGAAGCTTTCTTT.

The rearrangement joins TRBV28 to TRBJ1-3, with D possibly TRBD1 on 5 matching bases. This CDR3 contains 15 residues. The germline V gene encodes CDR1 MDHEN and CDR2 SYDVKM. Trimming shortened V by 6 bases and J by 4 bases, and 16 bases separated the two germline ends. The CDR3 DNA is TGTGCCAGCAGGATAGGGGAAGGACCGGGAAACACCATATATTTT. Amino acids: CASRIGEGPGNTIYF.